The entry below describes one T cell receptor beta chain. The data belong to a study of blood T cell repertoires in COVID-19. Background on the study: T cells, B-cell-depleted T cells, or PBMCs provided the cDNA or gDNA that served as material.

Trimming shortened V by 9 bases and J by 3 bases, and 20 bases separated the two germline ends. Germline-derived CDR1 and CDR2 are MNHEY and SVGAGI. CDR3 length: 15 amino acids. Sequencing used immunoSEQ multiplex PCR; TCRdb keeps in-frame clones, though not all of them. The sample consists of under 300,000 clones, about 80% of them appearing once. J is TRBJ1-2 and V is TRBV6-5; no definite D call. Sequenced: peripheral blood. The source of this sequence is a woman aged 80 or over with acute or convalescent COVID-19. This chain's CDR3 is CASYPGNLFDYGYTF. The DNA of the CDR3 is TGTGCCAGTTATCCCGGGAACCTCTTCGACTATGGCTACACCTTC.